The 32 T cell receptor beta chains given below trace back to one sample, sequenced in a study of OX40 agonist ivuxolimab in advanced cancers. Library prep was done by the immunoSEQ multiplex PCR assay. What TCRdb holds here is the immuneACCESS table cut down to in-frame rearrangements. Part of the clones is not present; checked against another copy, under half of the missing clones reflect an unresolved V gene, and the others are unexplained. The sample has about 100,000 clones on record, 84% of them singletons. The top ten constitute around 5% of the sample. The starting material was CD4+ or CD8+ T cells sorted from blood, obtained in a trial of the OX40 agonist ivuxolimab. These receptors all come from an adult with an advanced solid tumor such as melanoma, head and neck, liver or kidney cancer.

This chain uses TRBV4-1 with TRBJ2-7; D gene ambiguous. Germline loops: CDR1 MGHRA, CDR2 YSYEKL. V shed 4 bases and J shed 5 bases, with 18 bases lying between them. The CDR3 runs 15 residues. This chain's CDR3 is CASSPDGKRSHEQYF. In DNA form, the CDR3 reads TGCGCCAGCAGCCCCGACGGAAAGCGTAGCCACGAGCAGTACTTC.

This clone was picked up a small number of times. The J gene is TRBJ2-7, the V gene TRBV5-6, with D uncertain. This CDR3 has 11 residues. Germline loops: CDR1 SGHDT, CDR2 YYEEEE. V gave up 3 bases and J gave up 5 bases, with 6 bases separating them. The chain's CDR3 is CASSSVDEQYF. CDR3 DNA: TGTGCCAGCAGCTCCGTGGACGAGCAGTACTTC.

The rearrangement joins TRBV11-1 to TRBJ2-7, with D perhaps TRBD1 (6 bases). The V end lost 0 bases, the J end lost 2 bases, and 17 bases lay between the germline ends. Germline V gene sequence: CDR1 SGHAT, CDR2 FQDESV (reference sequence). The CDR3 is 17 residues long. The CDR3 nucleotides read TGTGCCAGCAGCTTAGCGGTACAGGGTCCTCAGACCTACGAGCAGTACTTC. Translation gives CASSLAVQGPQTYEQYF. The whole variable domain, filled in from reference TRBV11-1 and TRBJ2-7, reads EAEVAQSPRYKITEKSQAVAFWCDPISGHATLYWYRQILGQGPELLVQFQDESVVDDSQLPKDRFSAERLKGVDSTLKIQPAELGDSAMYLCASSLAVQGPQTYEQYFGPGTRLTVT.

The CDR3 reads CASSFIHEQFF. The DNA for the CDR3 is TGTGCCAGCAGCTTCATCCATGAGCAGTTCTTC. This chain connects TRBV7-9 to TRBJ2-1; D is unresolved. This CDR3 is 11 amino acids long. Trimming left V 3 bases short and J 8 bases short, with 5 bases between. Germline CDR1 reads SEHNR; CDR2 reads FQNEAQ (reference sequence).

This clone came up once. The chain employs TRBV27 and TRBJ2-1; tentative D call: TRBD2 (6 bases). V was shortened by 7 bases and J by 1 base, with 11 bases between the two germline ends. CDR1 and CDR2 (germline): MNHEY, SMNVEV (reference sequence). This CDR3 has 14 amino acids. CDR3 loop: CASTIGSSYNEQFF. The CDR3 DNA reads TGTGCCAGCACCATCGGGAGTTCCTACAATGAGCAGTTCTTC.

This chain joins TRBV2 and TRBJ2-7; D is perhaps TRBD2 (5 bases). This CDR3 region has 12 residues. Deletions cut 6 bases from V and 1 base from J, with 7 bases between. Germline V lookup: CDR1 SNHLY, CDR2 FYNNEI. The CDR3 DNA reads as TGTGCCAGCAGAGAGGGTTCCTACGAGCAGTACTTC. Translated, it gives CASREGSYEQYF.

This chain joins TRBV21-1 and TRBJ2-7; TRBD2 reflects the table's D call only, with no check against the DNA. TRBV21-1 is described as a pseudogene. The CDR3 has 17 residues. The CDR3 protein is CASSKGSKRGPCYEQYF. In DNA, the CDR3 is TGTGCCAGCAGCAAAGGGTCGAAGCGGGGGCCATGCTACGAGCAGTACTTC.

The chain is built from TRBV27 and TRBJ2-7, with TRBD1 matching over 10 bases. Germline V lookup: CDR1 MNHEY, CDR2 SMNVEV (reference sequence). There are 16 residues in the CDR3. The V gene end was trimmed by 5 bases and the J gene end by 6 bases; junction bases not matched to a gene: 13. CDR3 sequence: CASSPGLGTGVSEQYF. CDR3 bases: TGTGCCAGCAGTCCCGGGTTAGGGACAGGGGTCAGCGAGCAGTACTTC.

The V call is TRBV7-2, the J call TRBJ1-5; D perhaps matches TRBD1 (6 bases). V was cut by 5 bases and J by 4 bases, with 12 bases left in between. The CDR3 totals 14 residues. Germline V lookup: CDR1 SGHTA, CDR2 FQGNSA. The CDR3 is CASSEGQSNQPQHF. The CDR3 nucleotides read TGTGCCAGCAGCGAAGGACAGAGTAATCAGCCCCAGCATTTT.

The table lists this clone with a count of one. The chain is built from TRBV5-1 and TRBJ1-4; possibly TRBD1 for D (5 bases). Trimming took 0 bases from V and 13 from J, leaving 19 bases between them. The germline gives CDR1 SGHRS, CDR2 YFSETQ. The CDR3 sequence is 15 residues long. CDR3 protein: CASSLAEGTLGRLFF. DNA for the CDR3: TGCGCCAGCAGCTTGGCCGAAGGGACCTTGGGTCGACTGTTTTTT.

This clone was counted between two and nine times. V is TRBV19 and J is TRBJ2-2; TRBD2 agrees at 8 bases. Germline CDR1 and CDR2: LNHDA and SQIVND (reference sequence). V shed 9 bases and J 4 bases; nucleotides not matched to a gene: 13. The CDR3 extends over 16 amino acids. The CDR3 loop reads CASRGGLVALTGELFF. DNA for the CDR3: TGTGCCAGCCGGGGGGGACTAGTCGCCCTCACCGGGGAGCTGTTTTTT.

This clone was observed a few times. This rearrangement joins TRBV19 to TRBJ1-6, with TRBD1 matching 7 bases. This CDR3 comprises 15 residues. V lost 3 bases, J lost 7 bases, and 6 bases stayed unmatched. In germline, CDR1 is LNHDA, CDR2 SQIVND (reference sequence). The CDR3 DNA follows: TGTGCCAGTAGTATCCGCGACAGGGCAAATTCACCCCTCCACTTT. This translates into CASSIRDRANSPLHF.

This rearrangement joins TRBV11-3 to TRBJ2-7; TRBD1 matches at 9 bases. The CDR3 extends over 14 amino acids. Trimming cost V 7 bases and J 3 bases; bases outside gene matches: 7. Germline assignment: CDR1 SGHNT and CDR2 YENEEA. The CDR3 is CASTPTGGFYEQYF. CDR3 DNA sequence: TGTGCCAGCACCCCGACAGGGGGATTCTACGAGCAGTACTTC.

This chain joins TRBV7-9 and TRBJ2-3; 8 positions agree with TRBD2. Per germline, CDR1 SEHNR and CDR2 FQNEAQ (reference sequence). Trimming took 5 bases from V and 4 from J; bases not matched to a gene: 8. The CDR3 loop spans 15 amino acids. Here the CDR3 reads CASSQSGSSSDTQYF. CDR3 nucleotide sequence: TGTGCCAGCAGCCAAAGCGGGAGTAGTTCAGATACGCAGTATTTT.

The chain recombines TRBV7-2 with TRBJ1-6; TRBD1 matches at 9 bases. The length of the CDR3 is 15 residues. Trimming removed 5 bases from V and 5 bases from J; junction bases left unmatched: 4. From germline, CDR1 is SGHTA and CDR2 FQGNSA. The CDR3: CASSRQGGNNSPLHF. DNA for the CDR3: TGTGCCAGCAGCCGACAGGGGGGAAATAATTCACCCCTCCACTTT.

The chain combines TRBV5-1 with TRBJ1-2; perhaps TRBD1 as D (6 bases). The CDR3 contains 16 residues. V lost 1 base, J lost 5 bases, and 18 bases lay in between. Germline assignment: CDR1 SGHRS and CDR2 YFSETQ. CDR3 sequence: CASSLYPPTGPYGYTF. In DNA, the CDR3 is TGCGCCAGCAGCTTGTACCCCCCCACAGGGCCTTATGGCTACACCTTC.

J is TRBJ1-4 and V is TRBV5-1, with D tentatively TRBD1 (5 bases). Germline V CDR1 and CDR2: SGHRS, YFSETQ. Trimming shortened V by 2 bases and J by 7 bases, and 12 bases separated the two germline ends. The CDR3 consists of 14 residues. CDR3 sequence reads: CASSLGEWGEKLFF. In nucleotides, the CDR3 is TGCGCCAGCAGCTTAGGGGAGTGGGGTGAAAAACTGTTTTTT.

The chain combines TRBV11-2 with TRBJ1-2; TRBD1 matches at 8 bases. The CDR3 loop spans 15 amino acids. V trimming: 1 base; J trimming: 4 bases; junction bases outside the gene matches: 5. The germline V gene encodes CDR1 SGHAT and CDR2 FQNNGV. The CDR3: CASSLAGGSGYGYTF. The DNA of the CDR3 is TGTGCCAGCAGCTTAGCAGGGGGCAGTGGCTATGGCTACACCTTC.

This chain links TRBV27 with TRBJ1-3; the D is unclear. V lost 5 bases and J lost 9, with 14 bases in between. Looked up from germline, CDR1 is MNHEY and CDR2 is SMNVEV (reference sequence). The CDR3 has 13 residues. CDR3 region: CASSPPGSRTIYF. For the CDR3, the DNA is TGTGCCAGCAGTCCCCCTGGAAGCCGCACCATATATTTT.

The V gene is TRBV18, the J gene TRBJ1-1; TRBD1 agrees at 7 bases. Losses at the gene ends were 3 bases for V and 4 bases for J; bases not matched to a gene: 11. The CDR3 runs to 16 residues. Germline V gene lookup returns CDR1 KGHSH and CDR2 LQKENI. CDR3 loop: CASSPQLDRVGTEAFF. The CDR3 DNA reads as TGTGCCAGCTCACCCCAACTCGACAGGGTTGGCACTGAAGCTTTCTTT. The full variable domain, in which reference TRBV18 and TRBJ1-1 provide the parts outside the CDR3, is NAGVMQNPRHLVRRRGQEARLRCSPMKGHSHVYWYRQLPEEGLKFMVYLQKENIIDESGMPKERFSAEFPKEGPSILRIQQVVRGDSAAYFCASSPQLDRVGTEAFFGQGTRLTVV.

The chain carries TRBV4-2 and TRBJ2-4; 10 nucleotides match TRBD2. CDR3 length: 14 amino acids. V was pared by 2 bases and J by 8 bases, with 3 bases of the junction left unmatched. CDR1 is LGHNA and CDR2 is YNFKEQ in the germline V gene. The CDR3 region has the DNA TGTGCCAGCAGCCAACTAGCGGGAGAGGACATTCAGTACTTC. Encoded protein: CASSQLAGEDIQYF.

The chain employs TRBV29-1 and TRBJ2-3; TRBD1 is a possible D gene (6 bases). The germline V and J ends were trimmed by 3 bases and 2 bases, with 15 bases remaining between them. Per the germline V gene, CDR1 is SQVTM and CDR2 is ANQGSEA. CDR3 size: 15 residues. CDR3 coding DNA: TGCAGCGTTGACAGGGGTAACCAGGCCACAGATACGCAGTATTTT. Its protein is CSVDRGNQATDTQYF.

The chain recombines TRBV10-2 with TRBJ1-5; perhaps TRBD1 as D (6 bases). V was shortened by 10 bases and J by 1 base, with 14 bases between the two germline ends. CDR3 length equals 14 residues. Germline CDR1 WSHSY, CDR2 SAAADI. The CDR3 DNA sequence: TGCGCCACCCTCCCTGGACAGAGCAATCAGCCCCAGCATTTT. Translated, it gives CATLPGQSNQPQHF.

This chain uses TRBV6-5 with TRBJ1-2; 9 nucleotides match TRBD1. J gave up 6 bases and V 5 bases, and 7 bases lay outside the gene matches. Germline values: CDR1 MNHEY, CDR2 SVGAGI. The CDR3 runs to 14 residues. The CDR3 DNA follows: TGTGCCAGCAGTCCACAGGGGGCTGTGAATGGCTACACCTTC. Its protein is CASSPQGAVNGYTF.

The gene calls are TRBV18 and TRBJ2-7; TRBD2 matches 7 bases. V lost 3 bases and J lost 2; bases outside the gene matches: 4. There are 14 residues in the CDR3. Germline V CDR1 and CDR2: KGHSH, LQKENI. The CDR3 sequence is CASSPGGGAYEQYF. The CDR3 DNA is TGTGCCAGCTCACCTGGGGGAGGGGCCTACGAGCAGTACTTC. The full variable domain, completed using reference TRBV18 and TRBJ2-7, is NAGVMQNPRHLVRRRGQEARLRCSPMKGHSHVYWYRQLPEEGLKFMVYLQKENIIDESGMPKERFSAEFPKEGPSILRIQQVVRGDSAAYFCASSPGGGAYEQYFGPGTRLTVT.

V usage is TRBV10-2 and J usage is TRBJ1-1; no clear D gene. Germline loops: CDR1 WSHSY, CDR2 SAAADI. The CDR3 spans 17 residues. Trimming pared 4 bases from V and 2 bases from J, leaving 20 bases between. As DNA, the CDR3 is TGCGCCAGCAGTGGGCATGGAGATGGCCCTTATAACACTGAAGCTTTCTTT. It codes for CASSGHGDGPYNTEAFF.

The sample holds a few counts of this clone. This chain links TRBV30 with TRBJ1-6; possible D gene TRBD1, 6 bases. Germline values: CDR1 GTSNPN, CDR2 SVGIG (reference sequence). Trimming stripped 0 bases from V and 4 bases from J, with 10 bases between. The CDR3 sequence is 15 residues long. In nucleotides, the CDR3 is TGTGCCTGGAGTGTTTCGGACAGATATAATTCACCCCTCCACTTT. This gives the protein CAWSVSDRYNSPLHF.

This chain joins TRBV5-1 and TRBJ2-7; 14 nucleotides line up with TRBD2. Germline V lookup: CDR1 SGHRS, CDR2 YFSETQ. The CDR3 covers 15 residues. Germline trimming cut 4 bases from V and 6 bases from J; bases unmatched to any gene: 6. Written as DNA, the CDR3 is TGCGCCAGCAGCAGCGGGACTAGCGGGAGTTCCGAGCAGTACTTC. Its protein product is CASSSGTSGSSEQYF.

V gene TRBV7-9 combines with J gene TRBJ2-1; tentatively, D is TRBD2 (6 bases). The CDR3 sequence is 16 residues long. In germline, CDR1 is SEHNR, CDR2 FQNEAQ (reference sequence). V shed 2 bases and J shed 0 bases, with 11 bases lying between them. This chain's CDR3 is CASSLRGNPSYNEQFF. The CDR3 DNA reads as TGTGCCAGCAGCTTACGGGGGAATCCCTCCTACAATGAGCAGTTCTTC.

V usage is TRBV5-1 and J usage is TRBJ1-2, with 8 positions matching TRBD1. Germline trimming cut 3 bases from V and 5 bases from J; bases unmatched to any gene: 3. Germline V lookup: CDR1 SGHRS, CDR2 YFSETQ. This CDR3 contains 13 residues. The CDR3 loop is CASSSGDRYGYTF. In DNA form, the CDR3 reads TGCGCCAGCAGCTCGGGGGACAGGTATGGCTACACCTTC.

The rearrangement joins TRBV6-5 to TRBJ1-4, with TRBD1 matching over 7 bases. This CDR3 is 15 amino acids long. J gave up 0 bases and V 2 bases, and 0 bases lay outside the gene matches. Germline CDR1 is MNHEY and CDR2 is SVGAGI. CDR3 region: CASSYTGATNEKLFF. CDR3 in DNA: TGTGCCAGCAGTTACACAGGGGCAACTAATGAAAAACTGTTTTTT.

As concerns this clone: This specimen includes other DNA sequences encoding the same CDR3. V is TRBV7-9 and J is TRBJ1-1; D is undetermined. Germline V lookup: CDR1 SEHNR, CDR2 FQNEAQ (reference sequence). Trimming shortened V by 7 bases and J by 5 bases, and 17 bases separated the two germline ends. The length of the CDR3 is 14 residues. The CDR3 spells CASISGRSNTEAFF. In DNA, the CDR3 is TGTGCCAGCATCTCCGGGCGATCGAATACTGAAGCTTTCTTT.